In this sample, the clone carrying this TCR beta chain turned up a few times. The CDR3 contains 16 residues. Trimming removed 1 base from V and 0 bases from J; junction bases left unmatched: 3. The V gene's germline CDR1 is MGHRA and CDR2 YSYEKL. Under the authors' procedure: Reference gene primer amplification gave nucleated cell count estimates. Assay used: immunoSEQ multiplex PCR; TCRdb lists only in-frame clones, some missing. The DNA was the basis for D and trimming; V, J and clone size are from that table. Altogether 100,000 or so clones are present, around 76% being singletons, with the ten largest covering 15% to 20%. The data derive from a study of blood T cell repertoires in COVID-19. Background on the study: Acute and convalescent COVID-19 samples came from the United States, Italy and Spain.

The origin of this receptor is a woman between 70 and 85 years old with acute or convalescent COVID-19. This chain links TRBV4-1 with TRBJ2-7, with TRBD2 identical over 10 bases. The sequenced sample was peripheral blood. Here the CDR3 DNA reads TGCGCCAGCAGCCAAGTTCTAGCGGGGGACTCCTACGAGCAGTACTTC. Its translation: CASSQVLAGDSYEQYF.